Sequencing of this TCR beta chain was carried out in a study of cytomegalovirus exposure and HLA in healthy donors. Points from the study as a whole: In an earlier analysis, most TCR beta V segments were productive about 87% or about 30% of the time. In a later analysis, TCR association rates varied by HLA locus: DRB1 most, HLA-C fewest. Later findings reportedly placed an Asian-associated ancestry cluster below the approximately 650-donor mean for N-insertions.

Primers: 60 Vbeta forward and 13 Jbeta reverse. The repertoire was sequenced with immunoSEQ multiplex PCR; TCRdb's copy has only in-frame clones and lacks some. The repertoire has roughly 48,000 clones, about three quarters of them found once; the top ten carry 2.5% to 3%. Comment on this clone: Its antigen is unknown.

The sample taken for sequencing was PBMCs. The source of this sequence is a man aged 18 to 29 in good health and CMV-seronegative.

In DNA form, the CDR3 reads TGCGCCAGCAGAACCTTCGGGACAGGGCAAGAAAAACTGTTTTTT. Translating gives CASRTFGTGQEKLFF. This rearrangement joins TRBV4-1 to TRBJ1-4, with 9 bases lining up with TRBD1. CDR3 size: 15 residues. Per the germline V gene, CDR1 is MGHRA and CDR2 is YSYEKL. The junction had 10 bases not matched to a gene; V was cut back by 6 bases and J by 8 bases.